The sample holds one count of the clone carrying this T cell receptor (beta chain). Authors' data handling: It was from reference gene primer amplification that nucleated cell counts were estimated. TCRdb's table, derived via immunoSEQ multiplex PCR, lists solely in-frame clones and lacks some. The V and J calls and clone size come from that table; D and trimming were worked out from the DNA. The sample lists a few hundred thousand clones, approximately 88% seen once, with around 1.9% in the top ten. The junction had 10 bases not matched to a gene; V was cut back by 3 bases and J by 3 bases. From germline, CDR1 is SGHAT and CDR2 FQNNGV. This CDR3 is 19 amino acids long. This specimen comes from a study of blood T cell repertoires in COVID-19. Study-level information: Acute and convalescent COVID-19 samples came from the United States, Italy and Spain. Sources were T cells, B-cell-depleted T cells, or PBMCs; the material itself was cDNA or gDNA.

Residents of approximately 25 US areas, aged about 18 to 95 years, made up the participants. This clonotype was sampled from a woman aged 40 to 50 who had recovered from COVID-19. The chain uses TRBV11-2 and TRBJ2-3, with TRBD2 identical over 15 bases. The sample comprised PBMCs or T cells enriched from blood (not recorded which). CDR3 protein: CASSFQRTSGRAWTDTQYF. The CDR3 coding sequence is TGTGCCAGCAGCTTCCAGAGGACTAGCGGGAGGGCCTGGACAGATACGCAGTATTTT.